This T cell receptor beta chain is drawn from a study of chemoradiotherapy in HPV16-positive cancers. About this clone: Its antigen is unidentified.

Study findings and constraints: The functional HPV-specific definition rests on just a couple of HPV16-positive patients. During treatment, candidate HPV-specific clones and E7-related motifs expanded in tumor. In HPV16-positive patients, HPV-responsive T-cell expansion tracked better recurrence-free survival.

Repertoires were sampled repeatedly during chemoradiotherapy. The germline gives CDR1 SNHLY, CDR2 FYNNEI. Trimming cost V 4 bases and J 7 bases, with 14 bases left between them. This CDR3 region has 13 residues. TCRdb's copy holds only in-frame clones and misses some; the assay was immunoSEQ multiplex PCR. The sample includes around 1,500 clones, roughly 80% of them seen just once. Sequences were derived from tumor tissue, sampled from a patient who underwent chemoradiotherapy. The sequence was obtained from a human donor with HPV-associated anogenital cancer. The rearrangement joins TRBV2 to TRBJ2-7; possibly TRBD2 for D (5 bases). The CDR3 is CASSGADLGEQYF. In DNA form, the CDR3 reads TGTGCCAGCAGTGGAGCGGACCTAGGAGAGCAGTACTTC.